This entry is about one T cell receptor beta chain. Its target is unknown. Every sample yielded at least 7 million isolated PBMCs. Germline V CDR1 and CDR2: MNHNY, SVGAGI (reference sequence). Trimming shortened V by 2 bases and J by 4 bases, and 12 bases separated the two germline ends. The CDR3 is made up of 15 amino acids. This specimen comes from a study of blood T cells in healthy people across ages. Findings and caveats of the study: Naive and antigen-experienced cells were not separated, limiting conclusive comparison.

PCR was performed a second time for about 6 to 12 cycles using a sample-barcoded 5' primer and a J-beta primer mix. TCRdb recomputed calls from the 5' RACE reads with MiXCR, one row per CDR3 protein. This table has 1.5 million to 2 million distinct CDR3 sequences, 28% appearing once. The source of this sequence is a woman younger than 45 in good health. V gene TRBV6-6 combines with J gene TRBJ1-5; no reliable D call. Sequencing was done on a sample of blood. Here the CDR3 DNA reads TGTGCCAGCAGTTACGAGGGCATCGCAAATCAGCCCCAGCATTTT. Its translation is CASSYEGIANQPQHF.